This passage covers 7 T cell receptor beta chains from one sample sequenced in a study of blood T cell repertoires in COVID-19. Sequencing was performed with immunoSEQ multiplex PCR; in TCRdb, only in-frame clones are kept and a portion is missing. The table shows approximately 90,000 clones, with roughly nine tenths occurring only once. Sequenced input: peripheral blood. The receptor set was obtained from an older woman with acute or convalescent COVID-19.

This clone was recorded only once. This chain connects TRBV6-5 to TRBJ1-5, with D tentatively TRBD1 (6 bases). The ends were cut back, 5 bases at V and 3 bases at J, with 14 bases in the middle. This CDR3 comprises 15 residues. In germline, CDR1 is MNHEY, CDR2 SVGAGI. CDR3: CASSPATGLNQPQHF. CDR3 nucleotide sequence: TGTGCCAGCAGTCCGGCTACAGGGCTCAATCAGCCCCAGCATTTT.

V and J are TRBV5-4 and TRBJ2-3; the D gene is possibly TRBD1 (5 bases). V gave up 4 bases and J gave up 0 bases, with 18 bases separating them. The CDR3 spans 17 residues. Germline CDR1 is SGHNT and CDR2 is YYREEE (reference sequence). CDR3 nucleotides: TGTGCCAGCAGCCCGACCATGACACAGGCTAGCACAGATACGCAGTATTTT. It codes for CASSPTMTQASTDTQYF.

The gene calls are TRBV6-1 and TRBJ1-5; no reliable D call. Germline lookup yields CDR1 MNHNS and CDR2 SASEGT. The V end lost 0 bases, the J end lost 2 bases, and 14 bases lay between the germline ends. The CDR3 is 17 residues long. The CDR3 DNA reads TGTGCCAGCAGTGAAGCTCGAGGGTTTACTGGCAATCAGCCCCAGCATTTT. Translation: CASSEARGFTGNQPQHF.

The chain combines TRBV3-1 (or the pseudogene TRBV3-2) with TRBJ2-1; 11 bases map to TRBD2. CDR1 LGHDT and CDR2 YNNKEL come from the germline V gene (reference sequence). Trimming cost V 1 base and J 0 bases; bases outside gene matches: 5. The CDR3 runs 18 residues. Here the CDR3 reads CASSQVAGGLSSYNEQFF. The CDR3 DNA reads as TGTGCCAGCAGCCAAGTAGCGGGGGGGTTGAGCTCCTACAATGAGCAGTTCTTC.

Turning to this clone: The same CDR3 arises from other DNA sequences in this sample as well. The chain joins TRBV5-4 to TRBJ2-3; 8 nucleotides line up with TRBD1. The CDR3 totals 14 residues. Germline values: CDR1 SGHNT, CDR2 YYREEE (reference sequence). J lost 1 base, V lost 5 bases, and 3 bases had no gene match. CDR3 residues: CASSSDRGTDTQYF. The CDR3 DNA reads TGTGCCAGCAGTTCGGACAGGGGCACAGATACGCAGTATTTT.

The V call is TRBV5-1, the J call TRBJ2-1; 8 bases fit TRBD1. V lost 4 bases and J lost 7; bases outside the gene matches: 7. This CDR3 contains 14 residues. CDR1 is SGHRS and CDR2 is YFSETQ in the germline V gene. The CDR3 here is CASSVTGGKNEQFF. The CDR3 region has the DNA TGCGCCAGCAGCGTTACAGGGGGTAAGAATGAGCAGTTCTTC.

The V gene is TRBV7-9, the J gene TRBJ2-1; D is ambiguous. Trimming took off 4 bases at V and 5 bases at J, with 21 bases between the two ends. The length of the CDR3 is 17 residues. The germline CDR1 and CDR2 sequences are SEHNR and FQNEAQ (reference sequence). CDR3 sequence reads: CASSSATSSTGDNEQFF. The CDR3 DNA reads TGTGCCAGCAGCTCCGCCACATCGTCAACGGGTGACAATGAGCAGTTCTTC. Based on the CDR3 plus reference TRBV7-9 and TRBJ2-1, the full variable domain is DTGVSQNPRHKITKRGQNVTFRCDPISEHNRLYWYRQTLGQGPEFLTYFQNEAQLEKSRLLSDRFSAERPKGSFSTLEIQRTEQGDSAMYLCASSSATSSTGDNEQFFGPGTRLTVL.